A single sample gave rise to the 7 T cell receptor beta chains below, sequenced in a study of cytomegalovirus exposure and HLA in healthy donors. Primers for the PCR totalled 60 Vbeta and 13 Jbeta. TCRdb keeps only in-frame clones here, not all; method: immunoSEQ multiplex PCR. The sample yields roughly 160,000 clones, roughly 85% seen once. Sequenced: PBMCs. These receptors were obtained from a man aged 35-49 years in good health and CMV-seronegative.

The rearrangement uses TRBV9 and TRBJ2-1; D might be TRBD2 (6 bases). CDR1 SGDLS and CDR2 YYNGEE come from the germline V gene. The V end was cut by 1 base, the J end by 5 bases, with 10 bases between. CDR3 length equals 14 residues. CDR3: CASSVSPSDNEQFF. The CDR3, as DNA: TGTGCCAGCAGCGTATCACCTAGCGACAATGAGCAGTTCTTC. The variable domain in full, with the rest retrieved from reference TRBV9 and TRBJ2-1, is DSGVTQTPKHLITATGQRVTLRCSPRSGDLSVYWYQQSLDQGLQFLIQYYNGEERAKGNILERFSAQQFPDLHSELNLSSLELGDSALYFCASSVSPSDNEQFFGPGTRLTVL.

The chain joins TRBV20-1 to TRBJ1-2; D is possibly TRBD1 (5 bases). Trimming left V 4 bases short and J 4 bases short, with 7 bases between. The CDR3 is 11 amino acids. CDR1 is DFQATT and CDR2 is SNEGSKA in the germline V gene (reference sequence). For the CDR3, the DNA is TGCAGTGCTATTGACAGCTATGGCTACACCTTC. Translated, it gives CSAIDSYGYTF.

The J gene is TRBJ1-1, the V gene TRBV29-1; maybe TRBD1 (6 bases). The CDR3 is 13 residues long. V lost 4 bases, J lost 1 base, and 10 bases lay in between. CDR1 and CDR2 (germline): SQVTM, ANQGSEA. The CDR3 DNA sequence: TGCAGCGTTGCGGTGACAGGGAACACTGAAGCTTTCTTT. It is translated as CSVAVTGNTEAFF.

This clone was observed a few times. The rearrangement uses TRBV28 and TRBJ2-1; 10 bases map to TRBD2. J lost 1 base, V lost 10 bases, and 4 bases had no gene match. Germline CDR1 reads MDHEN; CDR2 reads SYDVKM. The CDR3 loop spans 14 amino acids. CDR3 sequence reads: CATTAGGSYNEQFF. The CDR3 DNA reads as TGTGCCACCACAGCGGGAGGGTCCTACAATGAGCAGTTCTTC.

This clone has just a few counts. J is TRBJ2-7 and V is TRBV7-2; D not certain. The CDR3 spans 17 residues. V was pared by 2 bases and J by 3 bases, with 20 bases between. CDR1 is SGHTA, CDR2 FQGNSA, per germline. In nucleotides, the CDR3 is TGTGCCAGCAGCTTATACGCCTCGCGGCTAGGCGGCTACGAGCAGTACTTC. It specifies CASSLYASRLGGYEQYF. Filled out from reference TRBV7-2 and TRBJ2-7, the complete variable domain reads GAGVSQSPSNKVTEKGKDVELRCDPISGHTALYWYRQSLGQGLEFLIYFQGNSAPDKSGLPSDRFSAERTGGSVSTLTIQRTQQEDSAVYLCASSLYASRLGGYEQYFGPGTRLTVT.

The rearrangement links TRBV11-1 to TRBJ2-2, with D unresolved. Per the germline V gene, CDR1 is SGHAT and CDR2 is FQDESV (reference sequence). V lost 6 bases, J lost 4 bases, and 12 bases lay in between. There are 14 residues in the CDR3. CDR3 bases: TGTGCCAGCAGGGCGGCGATGGGCACCGGGGAGCTGTTTTTT. It translates to CASRAAMGTGELFF.

CDR3 nucleotide sequence: TGTGCCAGCCCGTACCGGGAGACCCAGTACTTC. Protein: CASPYRETQYF. This chain uses TRBV6-1 with TRBJ2-5, with D unclear. Germline V gives CDR1 MNHNS, CDR2 SASEGT. The length of the CDR3 is 11 residues. Trimming shortened V by 8 bases and J by 5 bases, and 9 bases separated the two germline ends.